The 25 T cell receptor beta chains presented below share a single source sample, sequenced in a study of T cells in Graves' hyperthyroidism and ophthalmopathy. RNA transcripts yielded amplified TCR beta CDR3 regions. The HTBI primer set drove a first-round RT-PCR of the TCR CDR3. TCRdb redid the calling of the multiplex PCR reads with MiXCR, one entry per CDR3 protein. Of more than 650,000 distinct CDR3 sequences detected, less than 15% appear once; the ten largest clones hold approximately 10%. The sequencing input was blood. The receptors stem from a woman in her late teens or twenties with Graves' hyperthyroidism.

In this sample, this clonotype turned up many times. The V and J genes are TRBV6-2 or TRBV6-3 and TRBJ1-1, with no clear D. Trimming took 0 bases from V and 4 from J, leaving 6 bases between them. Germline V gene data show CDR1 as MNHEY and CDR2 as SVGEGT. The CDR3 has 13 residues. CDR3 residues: CASSYSSPTEAFF. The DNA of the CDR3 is TGTGCCAGCAGTTACTCGAGTCCCACTGAAGCTTTCTTT.

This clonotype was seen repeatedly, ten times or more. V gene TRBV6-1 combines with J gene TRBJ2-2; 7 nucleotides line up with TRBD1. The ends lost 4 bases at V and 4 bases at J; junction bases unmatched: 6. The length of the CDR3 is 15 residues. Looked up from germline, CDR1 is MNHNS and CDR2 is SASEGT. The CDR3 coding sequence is TGTGCCAGCAGTGGACAGGGCGTCGGCACCGGGGAGCTGTTTTTT. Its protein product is CASSGQGVGTGELFF.

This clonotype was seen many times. CDR3 in DNA: TGTGCCAGCAGTTTATCGATAGGGGGGTTGGGCACTGAAGCTTTCTTT. Its protein product is CASSLSIGGLGTEAFF. This chain joins TRBV27 and TRBJ1-1, with TRBD1 as a possible D gene (6 bases). The CDR3 extends over 16 amino acids. V lost 0 bases and J lost 4, with 15 bases in between. CDR1 and CDR2 from the germline V gene are MNHEY and SMNVEV (reference sequence).

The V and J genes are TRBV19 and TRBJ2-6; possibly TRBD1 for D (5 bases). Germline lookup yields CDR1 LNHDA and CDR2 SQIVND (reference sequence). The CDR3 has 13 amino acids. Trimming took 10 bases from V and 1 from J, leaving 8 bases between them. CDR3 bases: TGTGCCACAAGACAGTCTGGGGCCAACGTCCTGACTTTC. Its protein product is CATRQSGANVLTF.

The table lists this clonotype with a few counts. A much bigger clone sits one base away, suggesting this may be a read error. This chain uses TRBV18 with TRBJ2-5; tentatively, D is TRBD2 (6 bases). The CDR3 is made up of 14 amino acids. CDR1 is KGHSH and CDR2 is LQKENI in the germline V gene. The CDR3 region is CARSPPGLQETQYF. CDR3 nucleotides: TGTGCCCGCTCACCCCCGGGACTTCAAGAGACCCAGTACTTC.

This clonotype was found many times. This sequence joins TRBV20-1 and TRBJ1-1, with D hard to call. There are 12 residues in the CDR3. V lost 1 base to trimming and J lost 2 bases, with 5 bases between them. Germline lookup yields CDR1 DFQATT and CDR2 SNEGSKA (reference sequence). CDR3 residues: CSARVDNTEAFF. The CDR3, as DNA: TGCAGTGCTAGAGTAGACAACACTGAAGCTTTCTTT.

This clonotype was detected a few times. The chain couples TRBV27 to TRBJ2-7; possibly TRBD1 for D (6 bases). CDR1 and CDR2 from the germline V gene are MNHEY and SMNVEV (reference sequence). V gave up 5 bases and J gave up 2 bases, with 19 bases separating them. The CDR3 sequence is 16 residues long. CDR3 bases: TGTGCCAGCAGTACCTACAGACAGGACAAAACCTACGAGCAGTACTTC. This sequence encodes CASSTYRQDKTYEQYF.

The CDR3 bases are TGTGCCAGCACGTCCAGTCCCCTAGCCTCTGAAGCTTTCTTT. Translated, it gives CASTSSPLASEAFF. The chain links TRBV25-1 to TRBJ1-1; D not certain. The CDR3 covers 14 residues. Germline V gene lookup returns CDR1 MGHDK and CDR2 SYGVNS. V was cut by 7 bases and J by 6 bases, with 18 bases left in between.

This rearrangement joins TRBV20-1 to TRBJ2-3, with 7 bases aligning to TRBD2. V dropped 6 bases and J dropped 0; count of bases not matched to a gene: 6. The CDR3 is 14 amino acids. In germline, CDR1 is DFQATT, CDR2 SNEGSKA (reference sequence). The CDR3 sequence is CSAFAGASTDTQYF. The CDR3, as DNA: TGCAGTGCCTTCGCGGGAGCTAGCACAGATACGCAGTATTTT.

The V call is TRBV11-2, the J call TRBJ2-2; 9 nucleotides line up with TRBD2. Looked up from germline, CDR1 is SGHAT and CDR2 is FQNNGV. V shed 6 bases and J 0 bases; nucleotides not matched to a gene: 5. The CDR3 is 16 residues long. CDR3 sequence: CASRKTSGTNTGELFF. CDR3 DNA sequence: TGTGCCAGCAGAAAGACTAGCGGAACGAACACCGGGGAGCTGTTTTTT.

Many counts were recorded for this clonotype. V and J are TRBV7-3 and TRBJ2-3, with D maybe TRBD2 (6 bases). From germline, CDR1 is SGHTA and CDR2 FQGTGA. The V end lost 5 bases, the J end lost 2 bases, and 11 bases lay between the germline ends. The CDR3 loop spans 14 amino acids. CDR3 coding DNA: TGTGCCAGCAGCCTAAGGACTAACACAGATACGCAGTATTTT. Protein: CASSLRTNTDTQYF.

The CDR3 bases are TGTGCCAGCAGCCCCGGGGGACTAGGTTTCCGGGAGACCCAGTACTTC. This gives the protein CASSPGGLGFRETQYF. The chain carries TRBV7-6 and TRBJ2-5; 8 bases map to TRBD2. The CDR3 runs 16 residues. Looked up from germline, CDR1 is SGHVS and CDR2 is FNYEAQ. After removal of 5 bases from V and 5 bases from J, the junction contained 13 bases not matched to a gene.

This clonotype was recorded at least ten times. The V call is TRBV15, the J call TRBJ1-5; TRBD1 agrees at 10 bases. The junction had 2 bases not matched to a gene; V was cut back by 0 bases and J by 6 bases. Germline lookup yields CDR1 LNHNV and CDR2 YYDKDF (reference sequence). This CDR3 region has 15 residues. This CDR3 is CATSRDGQGVQPQHF. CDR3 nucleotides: TGTGCCACCAGCAGAGATGGACAGGGGGTTCAGCCCCAGCATTTT.

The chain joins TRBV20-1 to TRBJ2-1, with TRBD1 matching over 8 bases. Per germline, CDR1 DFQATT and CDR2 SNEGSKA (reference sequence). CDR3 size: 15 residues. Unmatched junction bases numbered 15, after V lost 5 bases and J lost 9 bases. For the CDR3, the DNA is TGCAGTGCTGAGGGGGACAGGTCCTCATCGGGTGAGCAGTTCTTC. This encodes CSAEGDRSSSGEQFF.

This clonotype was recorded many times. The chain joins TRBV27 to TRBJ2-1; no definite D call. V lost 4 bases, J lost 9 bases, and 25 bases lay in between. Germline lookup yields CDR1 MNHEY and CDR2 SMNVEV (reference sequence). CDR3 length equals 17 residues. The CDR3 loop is CASSSPFRLGLSSEQFF. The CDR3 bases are TGTGCCAGCAGTTCCCCGTTTAGACTTGGCCTCTCCAGTGAGCAGTTCTTC.

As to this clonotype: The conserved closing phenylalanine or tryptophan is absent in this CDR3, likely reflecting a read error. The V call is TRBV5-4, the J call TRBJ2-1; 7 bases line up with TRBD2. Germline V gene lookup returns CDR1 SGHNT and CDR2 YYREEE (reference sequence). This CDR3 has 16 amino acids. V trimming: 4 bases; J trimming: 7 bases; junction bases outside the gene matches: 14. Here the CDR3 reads CASSATPPGAGNEQFL. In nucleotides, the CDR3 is TGTGCCAGCAGCGCCACCCCGCCGGGAGCGGGAAATGAGCAGTTCCTC.

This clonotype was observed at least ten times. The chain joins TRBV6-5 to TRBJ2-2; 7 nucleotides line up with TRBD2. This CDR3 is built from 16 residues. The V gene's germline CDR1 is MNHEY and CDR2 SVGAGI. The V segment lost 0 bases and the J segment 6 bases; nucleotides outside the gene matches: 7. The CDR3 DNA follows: TGTGCCAGCAGTTACTCCCCCAGCGGGAAGGCCGGGGAGCTGTTTTTT. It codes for CASSYSPSGKAGELFF.

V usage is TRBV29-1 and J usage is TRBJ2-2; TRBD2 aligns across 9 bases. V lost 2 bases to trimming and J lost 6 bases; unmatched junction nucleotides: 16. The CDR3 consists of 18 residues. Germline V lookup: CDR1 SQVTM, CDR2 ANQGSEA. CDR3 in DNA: TGCAGCGTTGAATCTGGCTCACCTAGCGGGATTTTGGCCGGGGAGCTGTTTTTT. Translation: CSVESGSPSGILAGELFF.

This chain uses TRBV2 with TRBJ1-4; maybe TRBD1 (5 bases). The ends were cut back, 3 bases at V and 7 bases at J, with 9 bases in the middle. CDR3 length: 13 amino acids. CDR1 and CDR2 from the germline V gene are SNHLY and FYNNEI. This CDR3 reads CASSDGDGEKLFF. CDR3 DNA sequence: TGTGCCAGCAGTGACGGGGACGGTGAAAAACTGTTTTTT.

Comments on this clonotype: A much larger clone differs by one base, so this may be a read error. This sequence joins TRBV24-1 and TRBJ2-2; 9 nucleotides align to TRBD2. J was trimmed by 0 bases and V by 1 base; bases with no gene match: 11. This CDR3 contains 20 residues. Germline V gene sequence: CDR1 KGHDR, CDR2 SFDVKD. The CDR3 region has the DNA TGTGCCACCAGTGATTTCTCCGGGACTAGCACGTTCGCGAACACCGGGGAGCTGTTTTTT. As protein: CATSDFSGTSTFANTGELFF.

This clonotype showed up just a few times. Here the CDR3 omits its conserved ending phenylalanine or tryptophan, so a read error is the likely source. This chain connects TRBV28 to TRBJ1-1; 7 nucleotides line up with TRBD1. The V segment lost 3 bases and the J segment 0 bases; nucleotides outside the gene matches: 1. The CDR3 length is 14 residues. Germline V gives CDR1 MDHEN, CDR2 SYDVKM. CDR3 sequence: CASSLTGLNTEAFL. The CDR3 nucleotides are TGTGCCAGCAGTTTGACAGGGTTGAACACTGAAGCTTTCCTT.

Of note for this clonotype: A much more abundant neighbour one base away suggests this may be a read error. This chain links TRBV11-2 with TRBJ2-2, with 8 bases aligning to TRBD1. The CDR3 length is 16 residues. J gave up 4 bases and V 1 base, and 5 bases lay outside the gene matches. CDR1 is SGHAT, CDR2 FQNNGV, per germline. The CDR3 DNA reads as TGTGCCAGCAGCTTAGGACAGGGGCCTACCACCGGGGAGCTGTTTTTT. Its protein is CASSLGQGPTTGELFF.

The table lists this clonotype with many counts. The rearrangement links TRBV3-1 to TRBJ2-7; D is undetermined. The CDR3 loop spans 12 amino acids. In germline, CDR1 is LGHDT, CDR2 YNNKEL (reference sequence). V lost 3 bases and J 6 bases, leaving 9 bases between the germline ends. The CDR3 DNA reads TGTGCCAGCAGCCAGGCCCCGCGCGAGCAGTACTTC. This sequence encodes CASSQAPREQYF.

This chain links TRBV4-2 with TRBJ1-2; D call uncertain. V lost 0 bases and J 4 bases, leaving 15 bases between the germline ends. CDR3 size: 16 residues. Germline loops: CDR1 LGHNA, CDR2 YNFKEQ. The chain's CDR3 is CASSQENLRGSYGYTF. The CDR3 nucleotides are TGTGCCAGCAGCCAAGAGAATTTGCGAGGGTCCTATGGCTACACCTTC.

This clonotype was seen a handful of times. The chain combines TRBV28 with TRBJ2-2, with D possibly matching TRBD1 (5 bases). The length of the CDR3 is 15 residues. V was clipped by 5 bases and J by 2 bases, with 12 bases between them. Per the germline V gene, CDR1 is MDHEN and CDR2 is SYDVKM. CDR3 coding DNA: TGTGCCAGCAGTATTCGTAGGGGAAACACCGGGGAGCTGTTTTTT. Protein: CASSIRRGNTGELFF.